This T cell receptor beta chain was identified during a study of response to subunit inactivated influenza vaccine. Study findings and constraints: Authors suggested few new T cells are recruited by each seasonal influenza vaccination.

TCRdb passed the RT-PCR reads through MiXCR, listing each CDR3 protein once. This table has a few hundred thousand distinct CDR3 sequences, around 15% appearing once. The germline V gene has CDR1 SGHTA and CDR2 FQGNSA. The V and J ends lost 2 bases and 7 bases respectively, with 11 bases between them. The CDR3 extends over 14 amino acids. In regard to this clonotype: Its cognate antigen is unknown.

The sequenced sample was PBMCs from blood, obtained about 11 days after vaccination. V and J are TRBV7-2 and TRBJ1-4, with D perhaps TRBD1 (5 bases). This clonotype was sampled from a man aged 45-65 years who received an inactivated influenza vaccine. CDR3 coding DNA: TGTGCCAGCAGCTTAAGTCGGGACTTTGAAAAACTGTTTTTT. It specifies CASSLSRDFEKLFF.